The entry that follows covers one TCR beta chain sequence. A much larger clone lies one base from this, so it may be a read error. The sample originates from a study of CDR3 diversity in severe acne. The CDR3 extends over 14 amino acids. Germline values: CDR1 MGHDK, CDR2 SYGVNS. TCRdb reprocessed the PCR reads with MiXCR, giving one entry per CDR3 protein. The sample consists of almost 85,000 distinct CDR3 sequences, about 54% of them appearing once. This chain links TRBV25-1 with TRBJ2-5; 10 nucleotides align to TRBD2. The receptor's source is a male donor in good health, without acne. Sequencing was done on a sample of blood. The CDR3 DNA follows: TGTGCCGGCAGTGAGCGGGAGGGCTCGGCGACCCAGTACTTC. Its translation is CAGSEREGSATQYF.